This T cell receptor (beta chain) was retrieved from a study of Ad26.COV2.S vaccination and SARS-CoV-2 variants. Study background: Into the muscle, Ad26.COV2.S was dosed once or twice, 56 days apart. Study observations and caveats: Breadth, reportedly substantial, characterized the spike-specific CD8+ and CD4+ T cell responses after vaccination. Measurements of TCR breadth and depth may have given underestimates of the total T cell responses.

The germline V and J ends were trimmed by 6 bases and 8 bases, with 22 bases remaining between them. Germline loops: CDR1 SGHVS, CDR2 FQNEAQ. CDR3 length: 15 amino acids. As to treatment: some 20 received Ad26.COV2.S at low or high dose, single or two shots; several received placebo; per-sample allocation not given. The samples date from day 63 after the first vaccine or placebo injection. Within Boston, the person who donated was an adult of 18-55 years. TCRdb keeps only in-frame clones here, not all; method: immunoSEQ multiplex PCR. Among roughly 420,000 clones, approximately 88% were seen once, and the ten largest hold 3.6%. On this clone: The antigen is unknown.

This receptor was obtained from a person aged 18-65 years who received the Ad26.COV2.S COVID-19 vaccine or a placebo. The starting material was peripheral blood, obtained in a trial of Ad26.COV2.S vaccine versus placebo. The chain couples TRBV7-8 to TRBJ1-2; D is possibly TRBD1 (5 bases). For the CDR3, the DNA is TGTGCCAGCAGGCGCGATTCCGGGACCCTTGAAGGCTACACCTTC. Protein: CASRRDSGTLEGYTF.